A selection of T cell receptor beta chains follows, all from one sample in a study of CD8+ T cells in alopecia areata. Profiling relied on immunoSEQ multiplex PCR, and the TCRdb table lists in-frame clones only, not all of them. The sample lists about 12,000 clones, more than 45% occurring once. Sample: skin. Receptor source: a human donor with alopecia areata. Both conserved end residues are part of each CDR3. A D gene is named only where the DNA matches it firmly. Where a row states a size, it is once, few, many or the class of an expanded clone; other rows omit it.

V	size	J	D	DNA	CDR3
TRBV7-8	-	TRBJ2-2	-	TGTGCCAGCAGCTTAGCTACAGGGCGGGCCGGGGAGCTGTTTTTT	CASSLATGRAGELFF
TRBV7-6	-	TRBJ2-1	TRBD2	TGTGCCAGCAGCTTAGTTAGCGGGAGCTCCTACAATGAGCAGTTCTTC	CASSLVSGSSYNEQFF
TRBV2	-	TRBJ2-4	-	TGTGCCAGCAGTGAGAACCGGACTAAGGATGGCAAAAACATTCAGTACTTC	CASSENRTKDGKNIQYF
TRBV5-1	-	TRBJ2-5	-	TGCGCCAGCAGCCCGGATAAAGAGACCCAGTACTTC	CASSPDKETQYF
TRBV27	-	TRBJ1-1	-	TGTGCCAGCAGCTTCGGGTTGGGGACTGAAGCTTTCTTT	CASSFGLGTEAFF
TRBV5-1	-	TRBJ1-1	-	TGCGCCAGCAGCTTTGCCGGGACGAACACTGAAGCTTTCTTT	CASSFAGTNTEAFF
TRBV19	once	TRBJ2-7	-	TGTGCCAGTAGCCCAGGAGGGGATTCCTACGAGCAGTACTTC	CASSPGGDSYEQYF
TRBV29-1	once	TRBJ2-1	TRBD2	TGCAGCGTTGAAGGAGACGGGGGGAGCTCCTACAATGAGCAGTTCTTC	CSVEGDGGSSYNEQFF
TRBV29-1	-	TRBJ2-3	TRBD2	TGCAGCGTTGAAGGCCCTAGCGGGAGCACAGATACGCAGTATTTT	CSVEGPSGSTDTQYF
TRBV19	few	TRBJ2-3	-	TGTGCCAGTAGTATCTCTTATACCGGGGCCCCAAGCACAGATACGCAGTATTTT	CASSISYTGAPSTDTQYF
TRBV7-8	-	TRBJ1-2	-	TGTGCCAGCAGCCTGAGACAGAACTATGGCTACACCTTC	CASSLRQNYGYTF
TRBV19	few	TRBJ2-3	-	TGTGCCAGTAAAAGCAGCCCCACAGATACGCAGTATTTT	CASKSSPTDTQYF
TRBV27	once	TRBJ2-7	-	TGTGCCAGCAGTCCGGGCCCCGAGCCCTACGAGCAGTACTTC	CASSPGPEPYEQYF
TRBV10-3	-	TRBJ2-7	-	TGTGCCATAAGGGACGTGACCCTCTACGAGCAGTACTTC	CAIRDVTLYEQYF
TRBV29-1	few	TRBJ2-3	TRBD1	TGCAGCGTGGACTCGGGACAGGGGTTTTATACGCAGTATTTT	CSVDSGQGFYTQYF
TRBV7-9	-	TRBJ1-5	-	TGTGCCAGCAGCTTGGACATCCAGCCCCAGCATTTT	CASSLDIQPQHF
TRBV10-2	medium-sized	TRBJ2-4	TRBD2	TGCGCCAGCAGTGAGGAGTCGGAACCGTCGACTAGCGAAGATCTCTCTCAGTACTTC	CASSEESEPSTSEDLSQYF
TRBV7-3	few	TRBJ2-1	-	TGTGCCAGCAGCTTTGGGGATGCCCGATACAATGAGCAGTTCTTC	CASSFGDARYNEQFF
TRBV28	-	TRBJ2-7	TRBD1	TGTGCCAGCAGTCCCATACGTGGGACAGGGGCCACCTACGAGCAGTACTTC	CASSPIRGTGATYEQYF
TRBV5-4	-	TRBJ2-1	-	TGTGCCAGCAGCTTGGCCGGGCGGGACGCAAATGAGCAGTTCTTC	CASSLAGRDANEQFF
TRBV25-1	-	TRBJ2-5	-	TGTGCCAGCAGTGGCTACCAAGAGACCCAGTACTTC	CASSGYQETQYF
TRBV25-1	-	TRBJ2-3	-	TGTGCCAGCAGTGGGACTGGTACAGATACGCAGTATTTT	CASSGTGTDTQYF
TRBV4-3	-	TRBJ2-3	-	TGCGCCAGCAGCCAAGGTAGCGGAAGCACAGATACGCAGTATTTT	CASSQGSGSTDTQYF
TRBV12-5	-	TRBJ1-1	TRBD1	TGTGCTAGTGGTTTGGTCTGGGGACAGGGCGGCCAACAGAACACTGAAGCTTTCTTT	CASGLVWGQGGQQNTEAFF
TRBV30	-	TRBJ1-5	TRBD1	TGTGCCTGGAGTAGACAAAGGACAGGGAGTAGGTTATGGAATCAGCCCCAGCATTTT	CAWSRQRTGSRLWNQPQHF
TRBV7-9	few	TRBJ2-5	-	TGTGCCAGCAGTCCCGGGGAGACCCAGTACTTC	CASSPGETQYF
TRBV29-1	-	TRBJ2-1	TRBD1	TGCAGCGGGGGAGGGACAGGGCGGAATGAGCAGTTCTTC	CSGGGTGRNEQFF
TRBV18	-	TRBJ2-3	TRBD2	TGTGCCAGCTCACCTGAACTAGCGGGAGACTCAGATACGCAGTATTTT	CASSPELAGDSDTQYF
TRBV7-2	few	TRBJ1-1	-	TGTGCCAGCAGCTTAGTGGGGAGTCGGAGCACTGAAGCTTTCTTT	CASSLVGSRSTEAFF
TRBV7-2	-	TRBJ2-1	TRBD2	TGTGCCAGCAGCTTAGTAGTATTGTTCGGGAGGGCCCATGAGCAGTTCTTC	CASSLVVLFGRAHEQFF
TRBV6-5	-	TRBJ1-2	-	TGTGCCAGCAGAAATCCCTATGGGGGGGGCTACACCTTC	CASRNPYGGGYTF
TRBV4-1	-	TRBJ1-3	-	TGCGCCAGCAGCCAAGATGGGGAGGGACATTTCTCTGGAAACACCATATATTTT	CASSQDGEGHFSGNTIYF
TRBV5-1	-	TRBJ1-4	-	TGCGCCAGCAGCTTTGGGGTGGATAATGAAAAACTGTTTTTT	CASSFGVDNEKLFF
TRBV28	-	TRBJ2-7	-	TGTGCCACCCGGGATTCCAGGACCTACGAGCAGTACTTC	CATRDSRTYEQYF
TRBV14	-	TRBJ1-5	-	TGTGCCAGCAGCCAAGGCGGGCAGCCCCAGCATTTT	CASSQGGQPQHF
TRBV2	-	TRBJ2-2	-	TGTGCCAGCCTTGAACCTCGGACAGCAAAGCTGTTTTTT	CASLEPRTAKLFF
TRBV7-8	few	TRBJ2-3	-	TGTGCCAGCAGCTTAGAACTAAACACAGATACGCAGTATTTT	CASSLELNTDTQYF
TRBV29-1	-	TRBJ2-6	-	TGCAGCGTCTCCAGATCTCGAGGGGAGATCTCTGGGGCCAACGTCCTGACTTTC	CSVSRSRGEISGANVLTF
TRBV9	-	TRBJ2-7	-	TGTGCCAGCAGCGTAGCGGGTGGGGGAGCCTACGAGCAGTACTTC	CASSVAGGGAYEQYF
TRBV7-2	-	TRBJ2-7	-	TGTGCCAGCAGCTTAGACCTTGCACTGGGGGAGCAGTACTTC	CASSLDLALGEQYF
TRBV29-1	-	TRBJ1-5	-	TGCAGCGTTGGGAGGGGGAGGGATCAGCCCCAGCATTTT	CSVGRGRDQPQHF
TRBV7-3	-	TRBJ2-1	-	TGTGCCAGCAGCTTACGTGGGGCGACCCCCAATGAGCAGTTCTTC	CASSLRGATPNEQFF
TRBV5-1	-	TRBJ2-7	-	TGCGCCAGCACCACGGACCCGGGGGACTACGAGCAGTACTTC	CASTTDPGDYEQYF
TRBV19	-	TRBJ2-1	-	TGTGCCAGTAGTATTCTGGCAGGAAGCTCCTACAATGAGCAGTTCTTC	CASSILAGSSYNEQFF
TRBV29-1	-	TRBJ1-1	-	TGCAGCGTTCAGAACACTGAAGCTTTCTTT	CSVQNTEAFF
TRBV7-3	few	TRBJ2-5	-	TGTGCCAGCAGTCGGGGTCCCATCCAAGAGACCCAGTACTTC	CASSRGPIQETQYF
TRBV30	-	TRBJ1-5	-	TGTGCCTGGGGGGATACCAATCAGCCCCAGCATTTT	CAWGDTNQPQHF
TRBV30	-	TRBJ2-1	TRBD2	TGTGCCTGGAGTGAAACTAGCGGACCCTACAATGAGCAGTTCTTC	CAWSETSGPYNEQFF
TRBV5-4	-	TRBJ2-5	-	TGTGCCAGCAGCCCGGGACTTTCCCAAGAGACCCAGTACTTC	CASSPGLSQETQYF
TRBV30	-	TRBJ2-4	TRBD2	TGTGCCTGGAAAGTGGGGGGGTCCAAAAACATTCAGTACTTC	CAWKVGGSKNIQYF
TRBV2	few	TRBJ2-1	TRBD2	TGTGCCAGCCTGGGACTAGGCCCCGAGGGGCAGTTCTTC	CASLGLGPEGQFF
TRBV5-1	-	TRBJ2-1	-	TGCGCCAGCAGCGCAGAGCCTGCGTACAATGAGCAGTTCTTC	CASSAEPAYNEQFF
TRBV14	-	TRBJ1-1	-	TGTGCCAGCAGCCAGTTCCATGCCCAAGAAGCTTTCTTT	CASSQFHAQEAFF
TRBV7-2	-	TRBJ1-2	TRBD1	TGTGCCAGCAGCCTAGGACAGGGCTATGGCTACACCTTC	CASSLGQGYGYTF
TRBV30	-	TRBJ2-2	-	TGTGCCTGGAGTGTTAGCCAGTCCCACGCCGGGGAGCTGTTTTTT	CAWSVSQSHAGELFF
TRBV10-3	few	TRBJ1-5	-	TGTGCCATCAGTGACGGTCAGCCCCAGCATTTT	CAISDGQPQHF
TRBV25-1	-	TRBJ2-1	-	TGTGCCAGCAGTGAATACCTGAATTACAATGAGCAGTTCTTC	CASSEYLNYNEQFF
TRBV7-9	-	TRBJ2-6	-	TGTGCCAGCAGCTCCCCCGGGACTCGTGGTTTCTGGGCCAACGTCCTGACTTTC	CASSSPGTRGFWANVLTF